This is a list of T cell receptor beta chains from one sample in a study of T cell repertoires in cytomegalovirus infection. Their antigen targets remain unknown. MiXCR, applied by TCRdb to the reads, yields one record per CDR3 protein. This table holds around 39,000 distinct CDR3 sequences, 40% to 65% found once. The sequenced sample was CD8+ T cells from cultured PBMCs, obtained from culture after CMV antigen stimulation. The receptors were gathered from a human donor in good health (CMV status not recorded). Some clones in this sample may be carry-over from other donors' samples. Each CDR3 is given with its conserved first and last residue. A D gene is named only where the DNA matches it firmly. Clone size is shown for a subset of rows, as once, few, many or a class of expanded clone.

D gene	V gene	clone size	J gene	CDR3 DNA	CDR3 protein
TRBD1	TRBV20-1	.	TRBJ1-5	TGCAGTGCCCTTCGGACAGGGGCGGTGAATCAGCCCCAGCATTTT	CSALRTGAVNQPQHF
TRBD1	TRBV11-2	.	TRBJ2-2	TGTGCCAGCAGCTACAGGGGACCATACACCGGGGAGCTGTTTTTT	CASSYRGPYTGELFF
TRBD1	TRBV11-2	.	TRBJ2-5	TGTGCCAGCAGCTTAAGACTCGAGGGCAGGGGGTACACAAGAGAGACCCAGTACTTC	CASSLRLEGRGYTRETQYF
.	TRBV6-2/TRBV6-3	.	TRBJ2-1	TGTGCCAGCAAGCCGTCCTTGGGAGATTACAATGAGCAGTTCTTC	CASKPSLGDYNEQFF
TRBD1	TRBV12-5	.	TRBJ2-5	TGTGCTAGTGGTTTTAGTTGGCAGGGGGCTGCCCTAAAAGAGACCCAGTACTTC	CASGFSWQGAALKETQYF
.	TRBV29-1	.	TRBJ1-1	TGCAGCGTGAACGCTCCCTTTGCGGAGCACACGGCCACTGAAGCTTTCTTT	CSVNAPFAEHTATEAFF
.	TRBV2	few	TRBJ1-1	TGTGCCAGCAGACCCGAGCCGAACACTGAAGCTTTCTTT	CASRPEPNTEAFF
TRBD2	TRBV7-9	few	TRBJ2-2	TGTGCCAGCAGCTTGCGGGAGTGGGACACCGGGGAGCTGTTTTTT	CASSLREWDTGELFF
.	TRBV20-1	.	TRBJ1-2	TGCAGTGCTAGAGAGGCTGCGTCAGGGGACTATGGCTACACCTTC	CSAREAASGDYGYTF
.	TRBV7-9	.	TRBJ2-7	TGTGCCAGCAGCTTCGACAGGGACTCTAGGCACGAGCAGTACTTC	CASSFDRDSRHEQYF
.	TRBV7-2	few	TRBJ2-7	TGTGCCAGCAGCTTAGTGACAGCTTCCTACGAGCAGTACTTC	CASSLVTASYEQYF
TRBD1	TRBV5-1	once	TRBJ1-2	TGCGCCAGCAGGTTGGACAGGGCTGGCTACACCTTC	CASRLDRAGYTF
TRBD1	TRBV7-9	few	TRBJ1-3	TGTGCCAGCAGCGCGGGGACAGTGGAATCCTCCTCTGGAAACACCATATATTTT	CASSAGTVESSSGNTIYF
.	TRBV5-1	.	TRBJ2-5	TGCGCCAGCAGCTTGGGGGTCCCCGGGACAACAAGCCACCAAGAGACCCAGTACTTC	CASSLGVPGTTSHQETQYF
TRBD2	TRBV11-3	few	TRBJ2-1	TGTGCCAGCAGCTTGGGGACTAGCGGCCCCTACAATGAGCAGTTCTTC	CASSLGTSGPYNEQFF
.	TRBV6-6	.	TRBJ1-4	TGTGCCAGCAGTCCCGCGGCGGTGGCTAATGAAAAACTGTTTTTT	CASSPAAVANEKLFF
.	TRBV7-2	.	TRBJ1-1	TGTGCCAGCAGCTTACCCGGGATGAACACTGAAGCTTTCTTT	CASSLPGMNTEAFF
.	TRBV5-5	many	TRBJ2-3	TGTGCCAGCAGCTTGCGGCGGGGCGAGACAGATACGCAGTATTTT	CASSLRRGETDTQYF
TRBD2	TRBV5-8	once	TRBJ2-1	TGTGCCAGCAGCTTGGAGACTAGCGGGACCATATACAATGAGCAGTTCTTC	CASSLETSGTIYNEQFF
.	TRBV7-3	.	TRBJ2-1	TGTGCCAGCAGCTTAGTCGACGGGATAAGCTCCTACAATGAGCAGTTCTTC	CASSLVDGISSYNEQFF
TRBD1	TRBV7-4	.	TRBJ1-2	TGTGCCAGCAGCTTAGGATCCACAGGGGGCGATGGCTACACCTTC	CASSLGSTGGDGYTF
.	TRBV9	once	TRBJ2-6	TGTGCCAGCAGCGTACGGGAGACGGGGACTGGGGCCAACGTCCTGACTTTC	CASSVRETGTGANVLTF
TRBD1	TRBV28	many	TRBJ1-6	TGTGCCAGCAGTTTTCCTGGGACAGACTTTAATTCACCCCTCCACTTT	CASSFPGTDFNSPLHF
.	TRBV7-3	few	TRBJ1-2	TGTGCCAGCAGCTTAACTGGACGCGGGGATACCTATGGCTACACCTTC	CASSLTGRGDTYGYTF